This TCR beta chain was identified in a study of blood T cell repertoires in COVID-19. Only in-frame clones appear in the TCRdb table, and some are missing; sequencing was by immunoSEQ multiplex PCR. The sample records more than 300,000 clones, 70% to 90% being singletons. The CDR3 spans 14 residues. The germline gives CDR1 GTSNPN, CDR2 SVGIG (reference sequence). Losses at the gene ends were 4 bases for V and 4 bases for J; bases not matched to a gene: 8. V is TRBV30 and J is TRBJ1-1; 8 nucleotides match TRBD1. Sequenced material: PBMCs or T cells enriched from blood (not recorded which). This clonotype was obtained from a woman in her twenties or thirties who had recovered from COVID-19. The CDR3 nucleotides are TGTGCCTGGATCCGGGACAGGAACTTCACTGAAGCTTTCTTT. It translates to CAWIRDRNFTEAFF.